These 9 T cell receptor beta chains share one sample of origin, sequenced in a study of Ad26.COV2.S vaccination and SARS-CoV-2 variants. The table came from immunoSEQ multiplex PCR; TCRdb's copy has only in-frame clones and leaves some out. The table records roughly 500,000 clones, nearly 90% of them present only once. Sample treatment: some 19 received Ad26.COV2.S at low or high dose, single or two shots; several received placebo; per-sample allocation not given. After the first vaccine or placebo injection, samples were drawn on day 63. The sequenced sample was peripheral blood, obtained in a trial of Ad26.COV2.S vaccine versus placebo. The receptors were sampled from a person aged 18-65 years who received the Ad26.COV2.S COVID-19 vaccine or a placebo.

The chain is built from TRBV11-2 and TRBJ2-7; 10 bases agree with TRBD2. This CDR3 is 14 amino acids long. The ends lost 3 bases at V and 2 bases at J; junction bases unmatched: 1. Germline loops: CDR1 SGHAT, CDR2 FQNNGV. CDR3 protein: CASSFTSGAYEQYV. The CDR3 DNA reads TGTGCCAGCAGCTTTACTAGCGGGGCCTACGAGCAGTACGTC.

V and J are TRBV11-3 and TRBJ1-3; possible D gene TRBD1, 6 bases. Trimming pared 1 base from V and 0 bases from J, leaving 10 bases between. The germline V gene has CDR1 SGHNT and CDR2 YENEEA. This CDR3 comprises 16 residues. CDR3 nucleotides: TGTGCCAGCAGCTTAGGTGGACAGATCTCTGGAAACACCATATATTTT. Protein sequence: CASSLGGQISGNTIYF.

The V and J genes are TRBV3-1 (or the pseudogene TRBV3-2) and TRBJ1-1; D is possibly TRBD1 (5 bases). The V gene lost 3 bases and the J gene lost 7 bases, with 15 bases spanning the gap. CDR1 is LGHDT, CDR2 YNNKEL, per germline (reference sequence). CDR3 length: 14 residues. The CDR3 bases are TGTGCCAGCAGCCATCCCGGGGCAGGACTTGAAGCTTTCTTT. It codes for CASSHPGAGLEAFF.

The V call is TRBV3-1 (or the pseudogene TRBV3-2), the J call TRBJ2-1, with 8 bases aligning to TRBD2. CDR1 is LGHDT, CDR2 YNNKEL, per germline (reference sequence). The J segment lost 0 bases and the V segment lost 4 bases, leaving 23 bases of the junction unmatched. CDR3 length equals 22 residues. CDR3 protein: CASSPPGRWSGGLFGSYNEQFF. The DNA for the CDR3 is TGTGCCAGCAGCCCTCCTGGGCGATGGTCGGGAGGGCTATTTGGCTCCTACAATGAGCAGTTCTTC.

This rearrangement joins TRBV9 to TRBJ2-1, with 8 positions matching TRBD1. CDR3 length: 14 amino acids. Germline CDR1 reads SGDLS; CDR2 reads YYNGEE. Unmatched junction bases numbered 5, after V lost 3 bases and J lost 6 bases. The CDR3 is CASSAGQGSNEQFF. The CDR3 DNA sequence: TGTGCCAGCAGCGCTGGACAGGGAAGCAATGAGCAGTTCTTC.

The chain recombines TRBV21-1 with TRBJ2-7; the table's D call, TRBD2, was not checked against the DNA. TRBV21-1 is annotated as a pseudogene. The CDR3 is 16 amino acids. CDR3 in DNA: TGTGCCAGCAGCAAAGGGGACTGGCGTCAATCCTACGAGCAGTACGTC. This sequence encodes CASSKGDWRQSYEQYV.

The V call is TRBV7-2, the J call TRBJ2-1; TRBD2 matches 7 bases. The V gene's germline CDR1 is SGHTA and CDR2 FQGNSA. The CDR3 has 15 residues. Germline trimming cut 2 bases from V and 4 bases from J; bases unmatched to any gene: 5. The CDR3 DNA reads TGTGCCAGCAGCTTACTGGGAGCGGGGTACAATGAGCAGTTCTTC. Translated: CASSLLGAGYNEQFF.

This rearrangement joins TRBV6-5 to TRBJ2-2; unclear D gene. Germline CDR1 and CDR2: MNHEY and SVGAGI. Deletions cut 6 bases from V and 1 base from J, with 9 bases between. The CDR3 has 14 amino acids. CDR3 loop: CASSRQRNTGELFF. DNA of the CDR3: TGTGCCAGCAGCCGGCAGAGGAACACCGGGGAGCTGTTTTTT.

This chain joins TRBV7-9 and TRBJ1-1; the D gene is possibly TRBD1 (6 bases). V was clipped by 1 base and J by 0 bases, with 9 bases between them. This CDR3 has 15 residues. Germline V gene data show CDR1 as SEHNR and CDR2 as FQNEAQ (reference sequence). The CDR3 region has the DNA TGTGCCAGCAGCTTAGACGGGGACATGAACACTGAAGCTTTCTTT. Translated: CASSLDGDMNTEAFF.